Listed below are T cell receptor beta chains from one sample, sequenced in a study of CD4+ T cells in melanoma. The repertoire was sequenced with immunoSEQ multiplex PCR; TCRdb's copy has only in-frame clones and lacks some. The data show 4,900 or so clones, under 75% seen once. Material for sequencing was cells from a culture (not recorded whether cultured in vitro). These receptors all stem from a human donor with melanoma. Each CDR3 is given with its conserved first and last residue. A D gene is named only where the DNA matches it firmly. Size is stated for part of the rows, as once, few or many counts, or as a class when the clone is expanded.

v_gene: TRBV5-5; d_gene: NA; j_gene: TRBJ1-2; len: 15; abundance: NA; CDR3aa: CASSLQTTDLYGYTF; CDR3nt: TGTGCCAGCAGCTTGCAAACCACAGACCTCTATGGCTACACCTTC
v_gene: TRBV7-6; d_gene: NA; j_gene: TRBJ2-5; len: 13; abundance: NA; CDR3aa: CASSFGRQETQYF; CDR3nt: TGTGCCAGCAGCTTCGGCCGGCAAGAGACCCAGTACTTC
v_gene: TRBV6-5; d_gene: NA; j_gene: TRBJ2-7; len: 13; abundance: few; CDR3aa: CASRETDLNEQYF; CDR3nt: TGTGCCAGCAGAGAGACAGATCTTAACGAGCAGTACTTC
v_gene: TRBV15; d_gene: NA; j_gene: TRBJ2-7; len: 15; abundance: NA; CDR3aa: CATSGGTVRSNEQYF; CDR3nt: TGTGCCACCAGCGGAGGGACAGTTCGATCCAACGAGCAGTACTTC
v_gene: TRBV5-5; d_gene: TRBD1; j_gene: TRBJ2-2; len: 13; abundance: once; CDR3aa: CASSLPGGKELFF; CDR3nt: TGTGCCAGCAGCTTGCCAGGGGGCAAGGAGCTGTTTTTT
v_gene: TRBV18; d_gene: NA; j_gene: TRBJ2-3; len: 15; abundance: NA; CDR3aa: CASSPPGGRADTQYF; CDR3nt: TGTGCCAGCTCACCACCCGGGGGAAGGGCAGATACGCAGTATTTT
v_gene: TRBV5-1; d_gene: NA; j_gene: TRBJ2-1; len: 14; abundance: NA; CDR3aa: CASSLLDPYNEQFF; CDR3nt: TGCGCCAGCAGCTTGCTAGATCCCTACAATGAGCAGTTCTTC
v_gene: TRBV19; d_gene: TRBD1; j_gene: TRBJ1-4; len: 11; abundance: few; CDR3aa: CASSSGQTLFF; CDR3nt: TGTGCCAGTAGTTCGGGACAGACCCTGTTTTTT
v_gene: TRBV4-1; d_gene: NA; j_gene: TRBJ2-2; len: 15; abundance: once; CDR3aa: CASSQEAADTGELFF; CDR3nt: TGCGCCAGCAGCCAAGAGGCCGCGGACACCGGGGAGCTGTTTTTT
v_gene: TRBV9; d_gene: TRBD1; j_gene: TRBJ1-4; len: 14; abundance: NA; CDR3aa: CASSVGQGGEKLFF; CDR3nt: TGTGCCAGCAGCGTAGGACAGGGCGGTGAAAAACTGTTTTTT
v_gene: TRBV3-1/TRBV3-2; d_gene: TRBD1; j_gene: TRBJ2-4; len: 14; abundance: NA; CDR3aa: CASSQPGTGNIQYF; CDR3nt: TGTGCCAGCAGCCAACCTGGGACAGGGAACATTCAGTACTTC
v_gene: TRBV6-5; d_gene: TRBD1; j_gene: TRBJ2-7; len: 15; abundance: NA; CDR3aa: CASSYSGTAIYEQYF; CDR3nt: TGTGCCAGCAGTTATTCCGGGACAGCGATCTACGAGCAGTACTTC
v_gene: TRBV10-1; d_gene: NA; j_gene: TRBJ2-1; len: 13; abundance: NA; CDR3aa: CASSESFMDEQFF; CDR3nt: TGCGCCAGCAGTGAGTCCTTCATGGATGAGCAGTTCTTC
v_gene: TRBV7-2; d_gene: NA; j_gene: TRBJ1-5; len: 15; abundance: NA; CDR3aa: CASSLGDTRNQPQHF; CDR3nt: TGTGCCAGCAGCTTAGGGGACACCCGCAATCAGCCCCAGCATTTT
v_gene: TRBV6-4; d_gene: NA; j_gene: TRBJ1-1; len: 13; abundance: NA; CDR3aa: CASSEIPNTEAFF; CDR3nt: TGTGCCAGCAGTGAAATTCCGAACACTGAAGCTTTCTTT
v_gene: TRBV28; d_gene: NA; j_gene: TRBJ2-7; len: 15; abundance: NA; CDR3aa: CASSPPRGMSYEQYF; CDR3nt: TGTGCCAGCAGTCCCCCCCGAGGGATGTCCTACGAGCAGTACTTC
v_gene: TRBV7-6; d_gene: NA; j_gene: TRBJ1-4; len: 15; abundance: few; CDR3aa: CASSLGGRGMEKLFF; CDR3nt: TGTGCCAGCAGCTTAGGCGGGAGGGGAATGGAAAAACTGTTTTTT
v_gene: TRBV6-6; d_gene: NA; j_gene: TRBJ1-6; len: 16; abundance: few; CDR3aa: CASSYGVSSYNSPLHF; CDR3nt: TGTGCCAGCAGTTACGGCGTGAGCTCCTATAATTCACCCCTCCACTTT
v_gene: TRBV29-1; d_gene: TRBD1; j_gene: TRBJ1-2; len: 14; abundance: NA; CDR3aa: CSVEDDRVGYGYTF; CDR3nt: TGCAGCGTTGAAGACGACAGGGTCGGTTATGGCTACACCTTC
v_gene: TRBV28; d_gene: NA; j_gene: TRBJ1-1; len: 13; abundance: few; CDR3aa: CASSLLGHGEAFF; CDR3nt: TGTGCCAGCAGTTTATTAGGCCACGGTGAAGCTTTCTTT
v_gene: TRBV12-5; d_gene: NA; j_gene: TRBJ2-3; len: 13; abundance: NA; CDR3aa: CASGLELRGAQYF; CDR3nt: TGTGCTAGTGGTTTGGAATTGAGGGGTGCGCAGTATTTT
v_gene: TRBV2; d_gene: NA; j_gene: TRBJ1-5; len: 15; abundance: few; CDR3aa: CASSRGPAPNQPQHF; CDR3nt: TGTGCCAGCAGCCGGGGACCTGCCCCGAATCAGCCCCAGCATTTT
v_gene: TRBV7-2; d_gene: TRBD1; j_gene: TRBJ2-4; len: 14; abundance: NA; CDR3aa: CASSLAGGTNIQYF; CDR3nt: TGTGCCAGCAGCTTAGCAGGGGGCACGAACATTCAGTACTTC
v_gene: TRBV11-2; d_gene: TRBD1; j_gene: TRBJ1-5; len: 14; abundance: NA; CDR3aa: CASSLDRGYQPQHF; CDR3nt: TGTGCCAGCAGTTTGGACAGGGGTTATCAGCCCCAGCATTTT
v_gene: TRBV4-1; d_gene: TRBD2; j_gene: TRBJ2-5; len: 16; abundance: NA; CDR3aa: CASSGRTSGTKETQYF; CDR3nt: TGCGCCAGCAGTGGTCGGACTAGCGGGACCAAAGAGACCCAGTACTTC
v_gene: TRBV11-3; d_gene: NA; j_gene: TRBJ2-1; len: 13; abundance: once; CDR3aa: CASSLLGGSEQFF; CDR3nt: TGTGCCAGCAGCTTACTCGGGGGCAGCGAGCAGTTCTTC
v_gene: TRBV25-1; d_gene: NA; j_gene: TRBJ2-1; len: 15; abundance: NA; CDR3aa: CASRSNHLNDNEQFF; CDR3nt: TGTGCCAGCAGAAGCAACCATTTAAACGACAATGAGCAGTTCTTC
v_gene: TRBV6-2/TRBV6-3; d_gene: TRBD1; j_gene: TRBJ1-1; len: 19; abundance: NA; CDR3aa: CASSPLYGTGGAGETEAFF; CDR3nt: TGTGCCAGCAGTCCGCTCTACGGGACAGGGGGCGCAGGAGAAACTGAAGCTTTCTTT
v_gene: TRBV5-1; d_gene: NA; j_gene: TRBJ2-1; len: 13; abundance: medium-sized; CDR3aa: CASSFNSNNEQFF; CDR3nt: TGCGCCAGCAGCTTCAACAGTAACAATGAGCAGTTCTTC
v_gene: TRBV18; d_gene: NA; j_gene: TRBJ1-1; len: 14; abundance: few; CDR3aa: CASSEGPGDTEAFF; CDR3nt: TGTGCCAGCTCAGAGGGGCCTGGTGACACTGAAGCTTTCTTT
v_gene: TRBV11-3; d_gene: NA; j_gene: TRBJ2-2; len: 14; abundance: NA; CDR3aa: CASSLDSNTGELFF; CDR3nt: TGTGCCAGCAGCTTAGATAGTAACACCGGGGAGCTGTTTTTT
v_gene: TRBV28; d_gene: NA; j_gene: TRBJ1-2; len: 12; abundance: NA; CDR3aa: CASKGQGYGYTF; CDR3nt: TGTGCCAGCAAGGGGCAGGGGTATGGCTACACCTTC
v_gene: TRBV7-9; d_gene: NA; j_gene: TRBJ1-1; len: 14; abundance: NA; CDR3aa: CASSLGPPSWEAFF; CDR3nt: TGTGCCAGCAGCTTAGGACCACCCAGTTGGGAAGCTTTCTTT
v_gene: TRBV19; d_gene: NA; j_gene: TRBJ1-1; len: 14; abundance: NA; CDR3aa: CASSTPQRYTEAFF; CDR3nt: TGTGCCAGTAGTACGCCACAGCGGTACACTGAAGCTTTCTTT
v_gene: TRBV6-5; d_gene: NA; j_gene: TRBJ2-3; len: 14; abundance: NA; CDR3aa: CASSTQSGTDTQYF; CDR3nt: TGTGCCAGCAGTACCCAATCTGGCACAGATACGCAGTATTTT
v_gene: TRBV18; d_gene: TRBD1; j_gene: TRBJ2-5; len: 15; abundance: NA; CDR3aa: CASSPRQGASETQYF; CDR3nt: TGTGCCAGCTCACCACGACAGGGGGCGTCAGAGACCCAGTACTTC
v_gene: TRBV6-6; d_gene: NA; j_gene: TRBJ1-1; len: 14; abundance: NA; CDR3aa: CASSYTETNTEAFF; CDR3nt: TGTGCCAGCAGTTACACCGAGACTAACACTGAAGCTTTCTTT
v_gene: TRBV5-4; d_gene: NA; j_gene: TRBJ1-1; len: 14; abundance: once; CDR3aa: CASSLSSDNTEAFF; CDR3nt: TGTGCCAGCAGCTTGTCGTCTGATAACACTGAAGCTTTCTTT
v_gene: TRBV7-2; d_gene: NA; j_gene: TRBJ2-2; len: 16; abundance: medium-sized; CDR3aa: CASSLPRGAGAGELFF; CDR3nt: TGTGCCAGCAGCCTCCCCCGGGGGGCAGGAGCCGGGGAGCTGTTTTTT
v_gene: TRBV3-1/TRBV3-2; d_gene: TRBD2; j_gene: TRBJ2-3; len: 18; abundance: NA; CDR3aa: CASSQDLGGAVGSDTQYF; CDR3nt: TGTGCCAGCAGCCAAGATCTCGGGGGGGCCGTGGGGTCTGATACGCAGTATTTT
v_gene: TRBV15; d_gene: NA; j_gene: TRBJ2-5; len: 15; abundance: NA; CDR3aa: CATSSLREPQETQYF; CDR3nt: TGTGCCACCAGCAGTCTCCGGGAACCCCAAGAGACCCAGTACTTC
v_gene: TRBV9; d_gene: TRBD1; j_gene: TRBJ1-6; len: 16; abundance: NA; CDR3aa: CASSASTGVGPSPLHF; CDR3nt: TGTGCCAGCAGCGCGTCGACAGGGGTCGGTCCTTCACCCCTCCACTTT
v_gene: TRBV7-9; d_gene: NA; j_gene: TRBJ1-1; len: 17; abundance: NA; CDR3aa: CASSLGIGGVGYTEAFF; CDR3nt: TGTGCCAGCAGCTTAGGGATCGGAGGAGTAGGGTACACTGAAGCTTTCTTT
v_gene: TRBV2; d_gene: TRBD1; j_gene: TRBJ2-2; len: 16; abundance: NA; CDR3aa: CASSRTDRVNTGELFF; CDR3nt: TGTGCCAGCAGTCGAACGGACAGGGTTAACACCGGGGAGCTGTTTTTT
v_gene: TRBV6-5; d_gene: TRBD1; j_gene: TRBJ2-5; len: 13; abundance: NA; CDR3aa: CASSTGGRETQYF; CDR3nt: TGTGCCAGCAGCACAGGGGGTCGAGAGACCCAGTACTTC
v_gene: TRBV19; d_gene: NA; j_gene: TRBJ2-7; len: 14; abundance: once; CDR3aa: CASSLGRFSYEQYF; CDR3nt: TGTGCCAGTAGTCTAGGCAGATTCTCCTACGAGCAGTACTTC
v_gene: TRBV3-1/TRBV3-2; d_gene: TRBD2; j_gene: TRBJ2-1; len: 15; abundance: NA; CDR3aa: CASSQALAGSNEQFF; CDR3nt: TGTGCCAGCAGCCAAGCCCTAGCGGGGAGCAATGAGCAGTTCTTC
v_gene: TRBV5-8; d_gene: NA; j_gene: TRBJ2-2; len: 15; abundance: NA; CDR3aa: CASSLALPSGGELFF; CDR3nt: TGTGCCAGCAGCTTGGCACTTCCCTCCGGCGGGGAGCTGTTTTTT
v_gene: TRBV6-2/TRBV6-3; d_gene: NA; j_gene: TRBJ1-5; len: 13; abundance: NA; CDR3aa: CASSFGGSQPQHF; CDR3nt: TGTGCCAGCAGTTTCGGGGGGAGTCAGCCCCAGCATTTT
v_gene: TRBV9; d_gene: NA; j_gene: TRBJ1-5; len: 14; abundance: NA; CDR3aa: CASSVEGDNQPQHF; CDR3nt: TGTGCCAGCAGCGTAGAAGGGGATAATCAGCCCCAGCATTTT
v_gene: TRBV11-2; d_gene: NA; j_gene: TRBJ2-1; len: 14; abundance: NA; CDR3aa: CASSHLGPWNEQFF; CDR3nt: TGTGCCAGCAGCCACTTGGGGCCTTGGAATGAGCAGTTCTTC
v_gene: TRBV5-4; d_gene: NA; j_gene: TRBJ2-2; len: 16; abundance: NA; CDR3aa: CASSFGGGRFPGELFF; CDR3nt: TGTGCCAGCAGCTTTGGGGGGGGCCGTTTCCCCGGGGAGCTGTTTTTT